This TCR beta chain was captured in a study of cytomegalovirus exposure and HLA in healthy donors. PCR employed 60 Vbeta and 13 Jbeta primers. The protocol was immunoSEQ multiplex PCR, while the TCRdb copy is restricted to in-frame clones and leaves out a portion. This table holds more than 150,000 clones, more than 60% found once. J was trimmed by 6 bases and V by 5 bases; bases with no gene match: 6. This CDR3 is built from 13 residues. Germline V gene data show CDR1 as MNHEY and CDR2 as SVGAGI. This chain links TRBV6-5 with TRBJ1-2, with TRBD1 identical over 7 bases. This clonotype was sampled from a man aged 18 to 29 in good health and CMV-seronegative. The sequenced sample consisted of PBMCs. The CDR3 bases are TGTGCCAGCAGTCTCAGGGGGTTTGATGGCTACACCTTC. As protein: CASSLRGFDGYTF.